The 22 T cell receptor beta chains reported below all come from one sample, sequenced in a study of T cells in tumors and immune-related adverse events. Sequencing used immunoSEQ multiplex PCR; TCRdb keeps in-frame clones, though not all of them. Of more than 20,000 clones detected, about 93% appear once; the ten largest clones hold 1.2% to 1.5%. The sample in question was lymph node tissue, obtained from a patient treated with anti-PD-1 therapy. The receptors were sampled from a female donor with metastatic renal cell carcinoma.

The gene calls are TRBV5-8 and TRBJ2-5; no clear D gene. From germline, CDR1 is SGHTS and CDR2 YDEGEE. The CDR3 is 13 residues long. Trimming stripped 4 bases from V and 7 bases from J, with 14 bases between. The CDR3 is CASSPTMSATQYF. CDR3 DNA sequence: TGTGCCAGCAGCCCAACAATGTCGGCGACCCAGTACTTC.

The V call is TRBV29-1, the J call TRBJ1-2; TRBD1 might be the D (5 bases). Germline V CDR1 and CDR2: SQVTM, ANQGSEA. The CDR3 length is 11 residues. Trimming removed 4 bases at V and 3 bases at J, with 6 bases between. The CDR3 DNA sequence: TGCAGCGTTGGGGGGGACTATGGCTACACCTTC. This translates into CSVGGDYGYTF. The full variable domain, rest sourced from reference TRBV29-1 and TRBJ1-2, is SAVISQKPSRDICQRGTSLTIQCQVDSQVTMMFWYRQQPGQSLTLIATANQGSEATYESGFVIDKFPISRPNLTFSTLTVSNMSPEDSSIYLCSVGGDYGYTFGSGTRLTVV.

The V gene is TRBV5-1, the J gene TRBJ2-2, with D unresolved. V was clipped by 1 base and J by 4 bases, with 14 bases between them. Germline assignment: CDR1 SGHRS and CDR2 YFSETQ. The CDR3 is 16 amino acids. The CDR3 region is CASSLLNSRGTGELFF. Written as DNA, the CDR3 is TGCGCCAGCAGCTTGCTTAACTCCCGTGGCACCGGGGAGCTGTTTTTT.

This chain connects TRBV15 to TRBJ1-4; the match to TRBD1 covers 8 bases. Germline CDR1 is LNHNV and CDR2 is YYDKDF (reference sequence). This CDR3 is 12 amino acids long. The V gene end was trimmed by 8 bases and the J gene end by 7 bases; junction bases not matched to a gene: 3. CDR3 residues: CATGTGSEKLFF. The CDR3, as DNA: TGTGCCACCGGGACAGGTAGTGAAAAACTGTTTTTT.

V gene TRBV7-3 combines with J gene TRBJ2-1, with TRBD2 identical over 9 bases. V was pared by 5 bases and J by 10 bases, with 3 bases of the junction left unmatched. The CDR3 sequence is 12 residues long. CDR1 is SGHTA and CDR2 is FQGTGA in the germline V gene. The CDR3 DNA follows: TGTGCCAGCAGCCGTACTAGCGGGGAGCAGTTCTTC. Its translation is CASSRTSGEQFF.

V and J are TRBV5-6 and TRBJ1-1; D call uncertain. Trimming shortened V by 4 bases and J by 4 bases, and 8 bases separated the two germline ends. The CDR3 covers 12 residues. Germline V lookup: CDR1 SGHDT, CDR2 YYEEEE. The CDR3 region has the DNA TGTGCCAGCAGCGAGAGGGTCACTGAAGCTTTCTTT. Encoded protein: CASSERVTEAFF.

The chain has TRBV9 and TRBJ2-3, with D unclear. This CDR3 region has 17 residues. Trimming cost V 0 bases and J 2 bases, with 16 bases left between them. Germline V CDR1 and CDR2: SGDLS, YYNGEE. The CDR3 spells CASSVAADSLNTDTQYF. The CDR3 DNA follows: TGTGCCAGCAGCGTAGCGGCTGACTCGCTAAACACAGATACGCAGTATTTT.

This clone was counted a single time. V gene TRBV27 combines with J gene TRBJ2-5, with 7 bases fitting TRBD2. The CDR3 runs to 14 residues. The J segment lost 7 bases and the V segment lost 3 bases, leaving 8 bases of the junction unmatched. Germline CDR1 MNHEY, CDR2 SMNVEV (reference sequence). The CDR3 DNA reads TGTGCCAGCAGTTTTACAGGCCCGGGAGGGACCCAGTACTTC. Residues: CASSFTGPGGTQYF.

The chain combines TRBV19 with TRBJ2-1, with 9 bases that match TRBD2. The germline V gene has CDR1 LNHDA and CDR2 SQIVND (reference sequence). The J segment lost 7 bases and the V segment lost 7 bases, leaving 23 bases of the junction unmatched. CDR3 length: 19 amino acids. The CDR3 protein is CASTLEGSSGRALLNEQFF. As DNA, the CDR3 is TGTGCCAGTACCCTAGAGGGGAGTAGCGGGAGAGCTCTTTTAAATGAGCAGTTCTTC.

The genes are TRBV11-3 and TRBJ2-1; 9 bases are shared with TRBD2. The V segment lost 6 bases and the J segment 3 bases; nucleotides outside the gene matches: 6. CDR1 SGHNT and CDR2 YENEEA come from the germline V gene. This CDR3 comprises 15 residues. CDR3 residues: CASSSSGTIYNEQFF. In DNA form, the CDR3 reads TGTGCCAGCAGTTCTAGCGGGACAATCTACAATGAGCAGTTCTTC.

The chain has TRBV6-1 and TRBJ2-5; weak D call: TRBD2 (5 bases). The V gene's germline CDR1 is MNHNS and CDR2 SASEGT. V dropped 0 bases and J dropped 5 bases, with 10 bases sitting between them. CDR3 length: 14 residues. The CDR3 sequence: CASSEARVGETQYF. The CDR3 DNA sequence: TGTGCCAGCAGTGAAGCGAGGGTTGGTGAGACCCAGTACTTC.

The chain has TRBV25-1 and TRBJ1-1; a possible D gene is TRBD1 (5 bases). The CDR3 sequence is 15 residues long. Germline CDR1 and CDR2: MGHDK and SYGVNS. V was trimmed by 0 bases and J by 7 bases, leaving 15 bases between them. The CDR3 DNA sequence: TGTGCCAGCAGTGAATATAGGGTAGGGGTGGGTGAAGCTTTCTTT. It translates to CASSEYRVGVGEAFF.

The CDR3 sequence: CAWSVRGGSEKLFF. The DNA for the CDR3 is TGTGCCTGGAGTGTACGGGGGGGGAGTGAAAAACTGTTTTTT. J is TRBJ1-4 and V is TRBV30; D is possibly TRBD1 (5 bases). The CDR3 runs to 14 residues. Germline V gene lookup returns CDR1 GTSNPN and CDR2 SVGIG (reference sequence). The V end lost 0 bases, the J end lost 7 bases, and 12 bases lay between the germline ends.

The gene calls are TRBV4-2 and TRBJ2-7, with no clear D. V lost 0 bases and J lost 6, with 9 bases in between. CDR1 is LGHNA, CDR2 YNFKEQ, per germline. The CDR3 has 13 amino acids. CDR3 sequence: CASSQDRLGEQYF. CDR3 DNA: TGTGCCAGCAGCCAAGATAGGCTGGGCGAGCAGTACTTC.

The chain couples TRBV10-3 to TRBJ2-5; 10 nucleotides agree with TRBD1. Germline V gives CDR1 ENHRY, CDR2 SYGVKD. The CDR3 loop spans 16 amino acids. Trimming removed 0 bases from V and 5 bases from J; junction bases left unmatched: 6. CDR3: CAISESGTGERETQYF. The CDR3 DNA follows: TGTGCCATCAGTGAGTCGGGGACAGGGGAGAGGGAGACCCAGTACTTC.

This rearrangement joins TRBV7-9 to TRBJ2-5, with 8 bases that match TRBD2. From germline, CDR1 is SEHNR and CDR2 FQNEAQ (reference sequence). The trim removed 5 bases at V and 1 base at J, leaving 12 bases unmatched. The length of the CDR3 is 17 residues. CDR3 in amino acids: CASSTSREGRAQETQYF. Here the CDR3 DNA reads TGTGCCAGCAGCACAAGCCGGGAGGGGAGGGCCCAAGAGACCCAGTACTTC.

The genes are TRBV9 and TRBJ2-2; TRBD1 matches at 9 bases. V dropped 0 bases and J dropped 7; count of bases not matched to a gene: 1. The CDR3 has 14 residues. Germline V gene data show CDR1 as SGDLS and CDR2 as YYNGEE. CDR3 DNA: TGTGCCAGCAGCGTAGGGACAGGGGTCGGGGAGCTGTTTTTT. Its translation: CASSVGTGVGELFF.

The chain recombines TRBV7-8 with TRBJ2-3; 12 bases agree with TRBD2. CDR1 and CDR2 from the germline V gene are SGHVS and FQNEAQ. This CDR3 region has 16 residues. With V trimmed by 5 bases and J by 1 base, 4 bases remained unmatched. Here the CDR3 reads CASSPRTSGGTDTQYF. The DNA of the CDR3 is TGTGCCAGCAGCCCCCGGACTAGCGGGGGCACAGATACGCAGTATTTT.

The chain carries TRBV10-3 and TRBJ2-1; D not certain. Trimming removed 3 bases at V and 5 bases at J, with 5 bases between. This CDR3 is built from 12 residues. Germline values: CDR1 ENHRY, CDR2 SYGVKD. The CDR3 DNA is TGTGCCATCAGTGATGACGACAATGAGCAGTTCTTC. This gives the protein CAISDDDNEQFF.

This chain uses TRBV19 with TRBJ1-5; 9 nucleotides line up with TRBD1. This CDR3 has 15 residues. Germline values: CDR1 LNHDA, CDR2 SQIVND (reference sequence). V lost 5 bases to trimming and J lost 1 base; unmatched junction nucleotides: 3. CDR3 protein: CASSPGTGSNQPQHF. CDR3 in DNA: TGTGCCAGTAGTCCCGGGACAGGGAGCAATCAGCCCCAGCATTTT.

This clone was seen once. This chain uses TRBV5-1 with TRBJ2-5; D possibly uses TRBD1 or TRBD2 (5 bases each). This CDR3 region has 14 residues. V was pared by 3 bases and J by 1 base, with 10 bases between. Germline CDR1 reads SGHRS; CDR2 reads YFSETQ. Written as DNA, the CDR3 is TGCGCCAGCAGCTCCCAGGGAGCCCAAGAGACCCAGTACTTC. This codes for CASSSQGAQETQYF. The whole variable domain, remainder taken from reference TRBV5-1 and TRBJ2-5, is KAGVTQTPRYLIKTRGQQVTLSCSPISGHRSVSWYQQTPGQGLQFLFEYFSETQRNKGNFPGRFSGRQFSNSRSEMNVSTLELGDSALYLCASSSQGAQETQYFGPGTRLLVL.

The rearrangement links TRBV10-3 to TRBJ2-3; 8 bases fit TRBD2. Unmatched junction bases numbered 14, after V lost 10 bases and J lost 2 bases. This CDR3 comprises 16 residues. Germline CDR1 and CDR2: ENHRY and SYGVKD. The chain's CDR3 is CATIKASGGYTDTQYF. DNA for the CDR3: TGTGCCACCATCAAAGCGAGCGGGGGATACACAGATACGCAGTATTTT.